The text below deals with one TCR beta chain. The data were obtained in a study of control samples from healthy donors and cancer patients. CDR3 size: 16 residues. From germline, CDR1 is SQVTM and CDR2 ANQGSEA. The junction had 17 bases not matched to a gene; V was cut back by 7 bases and J by 2 bases. TCRdb keeps only in-frame clones here, not all; method: immunoSEQ multiplex PCR. The data contain some 130,000 clones, about 93% of them seen just once; the ten biggest clones take up 1.7%. The chain uses TRBV29-1 and TRBJ2-7, with 7 bases aligning to TRBD2. The sample taken for sequencing was PBMCs. The receptor was isolated from a man between 50 and 59 years old with head and neck cancer. CDR3 sequence reads: CSGLGSSGGAAYEQYF. The DNA of the CDR3 is TGCAGCGGCCTGGGGTCTAGCGGAGGAGCCGCCTACGAGCAGTACTTC.